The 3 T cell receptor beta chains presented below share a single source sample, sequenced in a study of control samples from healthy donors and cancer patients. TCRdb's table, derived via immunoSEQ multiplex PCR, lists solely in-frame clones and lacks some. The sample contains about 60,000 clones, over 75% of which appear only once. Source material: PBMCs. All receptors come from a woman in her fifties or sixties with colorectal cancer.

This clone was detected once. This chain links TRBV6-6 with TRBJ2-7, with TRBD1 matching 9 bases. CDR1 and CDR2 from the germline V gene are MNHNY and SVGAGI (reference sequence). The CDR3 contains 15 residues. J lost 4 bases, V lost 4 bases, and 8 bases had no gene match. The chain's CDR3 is CASSFAGQGSYEQYF. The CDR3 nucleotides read TGTGCCAGCAGTTTTGCGGGACAGGGATCTTACGAGCAGTACTTC.

The CDR3 loop reads CASSLARGPYNEQFF. The CDR3 nucleotides read TGTGCCAGCAGCTTAGCGCGGGGGCCATACAATGAGCAGTTCTTC. The chain combines TRBV7-2 with TRBJ2-1; perhaps TRBD2 as D (7 bases). Germline V gene sequence: CDR1 SGHTA, CDR2 FQGNSA. CDR3 length: 15 amino acids. Trimming removed 0 bases from V and 4 bases from J, with 10 bases in between.

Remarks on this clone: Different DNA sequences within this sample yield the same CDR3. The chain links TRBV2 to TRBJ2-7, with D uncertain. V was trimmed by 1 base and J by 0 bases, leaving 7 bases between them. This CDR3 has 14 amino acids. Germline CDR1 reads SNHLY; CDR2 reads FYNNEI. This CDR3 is CASSEGLRSYEQYF. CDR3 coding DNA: TGTGCCAGCAGTGAAGGGTTGCGCTCCTACGAGCAGTACTTC.